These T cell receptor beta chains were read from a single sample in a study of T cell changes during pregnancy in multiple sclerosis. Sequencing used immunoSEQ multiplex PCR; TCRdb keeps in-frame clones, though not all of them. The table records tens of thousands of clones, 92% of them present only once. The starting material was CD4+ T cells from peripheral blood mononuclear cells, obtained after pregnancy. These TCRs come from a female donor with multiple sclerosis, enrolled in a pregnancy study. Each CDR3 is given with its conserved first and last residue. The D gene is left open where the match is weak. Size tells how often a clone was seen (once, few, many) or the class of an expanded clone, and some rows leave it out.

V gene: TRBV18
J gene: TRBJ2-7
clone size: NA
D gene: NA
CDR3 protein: CASSPPESLEQYF
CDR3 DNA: TGTGCCAGCTCACCTCCCGAGAGTCTCGAGCAGTACTTC

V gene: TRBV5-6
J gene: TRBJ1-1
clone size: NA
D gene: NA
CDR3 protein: CASSSGARGTEAFF
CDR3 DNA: TGTGCCAGCAGCTCAGGGGCCAGGGGCACTGAAGCTTTCTTT

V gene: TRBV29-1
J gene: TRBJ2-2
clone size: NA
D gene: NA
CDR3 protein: CSVAYRTGELFF
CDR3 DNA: TGCAGCGTAGCATATCGGACCGGGGAGCTGTTTTTT

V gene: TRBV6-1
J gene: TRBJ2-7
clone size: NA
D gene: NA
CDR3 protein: CASSEEWGRTVDEQYF
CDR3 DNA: TGTGCCAGCAGTGAAGAGTGGGGGAGGACCGTCGACGAGCAGTACTTC

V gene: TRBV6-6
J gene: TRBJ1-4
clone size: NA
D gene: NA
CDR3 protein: CASIKSEKLFF
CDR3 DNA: TGTGCCAGCATAAAATCTGAAAAACTGTTTTTT

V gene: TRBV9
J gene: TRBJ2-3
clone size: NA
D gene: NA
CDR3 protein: CASSVVGQGMTDTQYF
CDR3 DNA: TGTGCCAGCAGCGTAGTCGGGCAGGGTATGACAGATACGCAGTATTTT

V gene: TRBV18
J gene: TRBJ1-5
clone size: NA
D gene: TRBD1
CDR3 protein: CASSPGQGHQPQHF
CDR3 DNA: TGTGCCAGCTCACCAGGACAGGGGCATCAGCCCCAGCATTTT

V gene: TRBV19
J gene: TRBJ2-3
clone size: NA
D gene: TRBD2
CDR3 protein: CASSLISGSQGDTQYF
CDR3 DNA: TGTGCCAGTAGCCTTATTAGCGGGAGCCAGGGAGATACGCAGTATTTT

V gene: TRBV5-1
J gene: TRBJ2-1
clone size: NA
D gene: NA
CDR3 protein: CATGTGSSYNEQFF
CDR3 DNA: TGCGCCACAGGGACCGGGAGCTCCTACAATGAGCAGTTCTTC

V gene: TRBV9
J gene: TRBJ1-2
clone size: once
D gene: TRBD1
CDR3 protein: CASSVGQGANYGYTF
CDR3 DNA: TGTGCCAGCAGCGTAGGACAGGGGGCTAACTATGGCTACACCTTC

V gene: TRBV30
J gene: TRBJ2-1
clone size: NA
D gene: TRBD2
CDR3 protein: CAWSASGLSSYNEQFF
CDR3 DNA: TGTGCCTGGAGCGCTAGCGGTCTTAGCTCCTACAATGAGCAGTTCTTC

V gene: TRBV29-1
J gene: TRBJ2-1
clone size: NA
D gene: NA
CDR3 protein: CSVTLGHNEQFF
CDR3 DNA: TGCAGCGTTACACTGGGCCACAATGAGCAGTTCTTC

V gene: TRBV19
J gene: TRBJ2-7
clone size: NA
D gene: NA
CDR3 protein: CASSRPGSSYEQYF
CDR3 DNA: TGTGCCAGTAGTCGTCCCGGGAGCTCCTACGAGCAGTACTTC

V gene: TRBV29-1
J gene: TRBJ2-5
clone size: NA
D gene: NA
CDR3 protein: CSVEGQQETQYF
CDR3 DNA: TGCAGCGTTGAAGGACAGCAAGAGACCCAGTACTTC

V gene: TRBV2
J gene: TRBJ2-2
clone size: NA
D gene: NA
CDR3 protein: CASITRGSTGELFF
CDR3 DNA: TGTGCCAGCATTACCAGGGGAAGCACCGGGGAGCTGTTTTTT

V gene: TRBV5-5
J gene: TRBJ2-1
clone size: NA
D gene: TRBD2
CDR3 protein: CASSPSGGSTYNEQFF
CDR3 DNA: TGTGCCAGCAGCCCCTCGGGAGGGAGCACCTACAATGAGCAGTTCTTC

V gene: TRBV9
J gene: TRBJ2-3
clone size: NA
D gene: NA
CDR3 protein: CASSPSGLSTDTQYF
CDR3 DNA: TGTGCCAGCAGCCCCTCGGGACTGAGCACAGATACGCAGTATTTT

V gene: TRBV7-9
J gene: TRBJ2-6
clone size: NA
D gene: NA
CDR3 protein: CASSPPGGTGANVLTF
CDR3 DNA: TGTGCCAGCAGCCCCCCCGGGGGAACTGGGGCCAACGTCCTGACTTTC

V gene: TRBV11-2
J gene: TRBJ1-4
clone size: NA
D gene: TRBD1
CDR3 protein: CASSSGTGLRKLFF
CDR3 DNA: TGTGCCAGCAGCTCCGGGACAGGGTTGAGAAAACTGTTTTTT

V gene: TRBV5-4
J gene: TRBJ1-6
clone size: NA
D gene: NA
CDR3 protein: CASRGEGVRDSPLHF
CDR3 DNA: TGTGCCAGCAGGGGGGAGGGGGTGAGAGATTCACCCCTCCACTTT

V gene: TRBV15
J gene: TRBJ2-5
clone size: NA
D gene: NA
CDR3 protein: CATTRRGIFETQYF
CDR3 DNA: TGTGCCACCACCAGAAGGGGAATTTTTGAGACCCAGTACTTC

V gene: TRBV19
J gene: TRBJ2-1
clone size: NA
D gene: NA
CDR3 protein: CASMRDLLAGEQFF
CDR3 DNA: TGTGCCAGTATGCGAGATTTATTGGCGGGTGAGCAGTTCTTC

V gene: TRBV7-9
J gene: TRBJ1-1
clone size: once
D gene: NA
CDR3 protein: CASSLIHTEAFF
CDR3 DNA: TGTGCCAGCAGCCTAATTCACACTGAAGCTTTCTTT

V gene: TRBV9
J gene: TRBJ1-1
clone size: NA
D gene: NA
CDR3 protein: CASSVAPEGNTEAFF
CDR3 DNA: TGTGCCAGCAGCGTAGCACCCGAGGGAAACACTGAAGCTTTCTTT

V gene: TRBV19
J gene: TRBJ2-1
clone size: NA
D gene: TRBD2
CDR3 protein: CASSIERTSARSYNEQFF
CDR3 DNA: TGTGCCAGTAGTATCGAACGGACTAGCGCTCGCTCCTACAATGAGCAGTTCTTC

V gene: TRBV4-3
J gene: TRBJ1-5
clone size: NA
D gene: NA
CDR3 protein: CASSPYFEYSNQPQHF
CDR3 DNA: TGCGCCAGCAGCCCGTACTTTGAGTATAGCAATCAGCCCCAGCATTTT

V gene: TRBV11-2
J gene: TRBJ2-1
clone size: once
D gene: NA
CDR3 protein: CASSYSRGGERTFYNEQFF
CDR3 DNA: TGTGCCAGCAGCTACTCTAGGGGCGGCGAACGAACATTCTACAATGAGCAGTTCTTC

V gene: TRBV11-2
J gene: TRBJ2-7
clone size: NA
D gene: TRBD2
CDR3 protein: CASSLGVVAGGEQYF
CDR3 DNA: TGTGCCAGCAGCTTGGGTGTGGTAGCGGGCGGAGAGCAGTACTTC

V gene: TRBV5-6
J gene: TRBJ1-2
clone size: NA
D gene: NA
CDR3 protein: CASSLDRVYGYTF
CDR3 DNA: TGTGCCAGCAGCTTGGACAGGGTTTATGGCTACACCTTC

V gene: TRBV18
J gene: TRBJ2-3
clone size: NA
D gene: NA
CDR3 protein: CASSSTGEAQYF
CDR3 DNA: TGTGCCAGCTCATCCACAGGAGAAGCGCAGTATTTT

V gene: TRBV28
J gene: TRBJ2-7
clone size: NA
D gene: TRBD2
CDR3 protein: CASLGGLAGKSYEQYF
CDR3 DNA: TGTGCCAGCCTTGGTGGACTAGCGGGAAAATCATACGAGCAGTACTTC

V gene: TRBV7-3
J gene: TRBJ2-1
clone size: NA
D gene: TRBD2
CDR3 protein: CASSYFSGSSYNEQFF
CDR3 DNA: TGTGCCAGCAGCTATTTTAGCGGGAGCTCCTACAATGAGCAGTTCTTC

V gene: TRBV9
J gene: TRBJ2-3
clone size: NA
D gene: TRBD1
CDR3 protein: CASSGAGGYTDTQYF
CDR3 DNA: TGTGCCAGCAGCGGCGCAGGGGGCTACACAGATACGCAGTATTTT

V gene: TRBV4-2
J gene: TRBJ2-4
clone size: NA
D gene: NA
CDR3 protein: CASSQESQGLAKNIQYF
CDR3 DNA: TGTGCCAGCAGCCAAGAGTCGCAGGGACTAGCCAAAAACATTCAGTACTTC

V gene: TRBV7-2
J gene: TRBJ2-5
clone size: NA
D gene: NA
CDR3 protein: CASSLVGATARTQYF
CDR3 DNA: TGTGCCAGCAGCTTAGTTGGGGCCACCGCCAGGACCCAGTACTTC

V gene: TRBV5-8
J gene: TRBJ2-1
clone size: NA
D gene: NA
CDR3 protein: CASSLDRVVAYNEQFF
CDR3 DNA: TGTGCCAGCAGCTTGGACAGGGTAGTAGCCTACAATGAGCAGTTCTTC

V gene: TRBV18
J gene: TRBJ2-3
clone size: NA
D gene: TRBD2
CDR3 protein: CASSASSGGTDTQYF
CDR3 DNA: TGTGCCAGCTCAGCTTCTAGCGGAGGAACAGATACGCAGTATTTT

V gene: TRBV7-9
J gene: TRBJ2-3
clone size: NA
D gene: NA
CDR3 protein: CASRSSTDTQYF
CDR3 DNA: TGTGCCAGCAGGTCTAGCACAGATACGCAGTATTTT

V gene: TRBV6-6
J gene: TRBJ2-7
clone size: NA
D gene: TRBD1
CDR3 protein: CASSSGDRGAYEQYF
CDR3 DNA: TGTGCCAGCAGTTCGGGGGACAGGGGCGCCTACGAGCAGTACTTC

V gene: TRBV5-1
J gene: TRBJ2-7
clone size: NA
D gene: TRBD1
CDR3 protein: CASSGQGYYEQYF
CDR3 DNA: TGCGCCAGCAGCGGACAGGGTTACTACGAGCAGTACTTC

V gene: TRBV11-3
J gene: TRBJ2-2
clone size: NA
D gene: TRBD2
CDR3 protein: CASSLGGGGHTGELFF
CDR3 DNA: TGTGCCAGCAGCTTAGGAGGCGGGGGGCACACCGGGGAGCTGTTTTTT

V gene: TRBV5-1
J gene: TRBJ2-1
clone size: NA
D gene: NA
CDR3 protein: CASSLGSGAEQFF
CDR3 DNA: TGCGCCAGCAGCTTGGGGTCTGGGGCTGAGCAGTTCTTC

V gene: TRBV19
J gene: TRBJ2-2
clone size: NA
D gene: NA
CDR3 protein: CASSITGSTGELFF
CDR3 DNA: TGTGCCAGTAGTATAACCGGGTCCACCGGGGAGCTGTTTTTT

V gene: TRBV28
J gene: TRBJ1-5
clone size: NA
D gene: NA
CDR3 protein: CASSPDRSNQPQHF
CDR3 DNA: TGTGCCAGCAGTCCGGACAGAAGCAATCAGCCCCAGCATTTT

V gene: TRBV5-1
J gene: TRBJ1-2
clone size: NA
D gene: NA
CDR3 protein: CASSLVGPEFFTF
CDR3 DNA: TGCGCCAGCAGCTTGGTGGGGCCGGAGTTCTTCACCTTC

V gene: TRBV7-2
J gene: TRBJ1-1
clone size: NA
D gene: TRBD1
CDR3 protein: CASSLVVTGVADTEAFF
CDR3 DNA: TGTGCCAGCAGCTTAGTAGTGACAGGGGTGGCGGACACTGAAGCTTTCTTT

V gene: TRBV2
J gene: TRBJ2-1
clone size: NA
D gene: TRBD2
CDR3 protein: CAIELAGGGNEQFF
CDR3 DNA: TGTGCCATCGAACTAGCGGGAGGAGGGAATGAGCAGTTCTTC

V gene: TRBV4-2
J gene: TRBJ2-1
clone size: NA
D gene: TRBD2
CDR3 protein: CASSQMTSGSVWRVNEQFF
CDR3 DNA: TGTGCCAGCAGCCAGATGACTAGCGGGAGTGTTTGGCGAGTCAATGAGCAGTTCTTC

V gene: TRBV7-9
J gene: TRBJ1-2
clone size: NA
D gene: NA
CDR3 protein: CASSWANNYGYTF
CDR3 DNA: TGTGCCAGCAGCTGGGCTAATAACTATGGCTACACCTTC

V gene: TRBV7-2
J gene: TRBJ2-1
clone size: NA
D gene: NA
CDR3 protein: CASSLRGSNEQFF
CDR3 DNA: TGTGCCAGCAGCTTGCGGGGATCGAATGAGCAGTTCTTC

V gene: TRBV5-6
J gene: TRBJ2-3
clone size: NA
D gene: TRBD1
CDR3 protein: CASSRDRGANTDTQYF
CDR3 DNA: TGTGCCAGCAGCAGGGACAGGGGAGCCAACACAGATACGCAGTATTTT

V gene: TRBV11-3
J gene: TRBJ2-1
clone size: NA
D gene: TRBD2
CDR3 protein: CASSFGTSGSGEQFF
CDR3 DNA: TGTGCCAGCAGCTTTGGGACTAGCGGGAGTGGTGAGCAGTTCTTC

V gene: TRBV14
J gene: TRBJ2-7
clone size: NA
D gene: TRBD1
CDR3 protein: CASSPRLGQSSYEQYF
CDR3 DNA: TGTGCCAGCAGCCCTCGATTGGGACAGAGCTCCTACGAGCAGTACTTC